This T cell receptor (beta chain) was obtained from a study of blood T cells in healthy people across ages. Next came a second PCR, run for about 6 to 11 cycles, which used a sample-barcoded 5' primer along with a J-beta primer mix. Each CDR3 protein is one row after TCRdb ran MiXCR on the 5' RACE reads. The table lists fewer than 2,000,000 distinct CDR3 sequences, more than 35% of them singletons. V was clipped by 7 bases and J by 3 bases, with 9 bases between them. Germline V CDR1 and CDR2: SQVTM, ANQGSEA. The CDR3 contains 11 residues. The origin of this receptor is a human donor in good health. This chain links TRBV29-1 with TRBJ1-1; D call uncertain. The sample taken for sequencing was blood. CDR3 amino acids: CSGEVYTEAFF. In nucleotides, the CDR3 is TGCAGCGGGGAGGTATACACTGAAGCTTTCTTT.